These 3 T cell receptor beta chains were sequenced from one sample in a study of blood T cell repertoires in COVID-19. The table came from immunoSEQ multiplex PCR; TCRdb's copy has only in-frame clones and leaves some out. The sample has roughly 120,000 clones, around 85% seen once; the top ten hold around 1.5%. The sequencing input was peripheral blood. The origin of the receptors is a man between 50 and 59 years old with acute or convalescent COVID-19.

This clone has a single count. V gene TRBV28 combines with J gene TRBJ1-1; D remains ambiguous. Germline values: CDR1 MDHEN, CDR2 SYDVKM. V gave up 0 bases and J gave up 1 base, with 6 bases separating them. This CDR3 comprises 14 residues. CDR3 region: CASSLWGRNTEAFF. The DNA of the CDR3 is TGTGCCAGCAGTTTATGGGGGAGGAACACTGAAGCTTTCTTT.

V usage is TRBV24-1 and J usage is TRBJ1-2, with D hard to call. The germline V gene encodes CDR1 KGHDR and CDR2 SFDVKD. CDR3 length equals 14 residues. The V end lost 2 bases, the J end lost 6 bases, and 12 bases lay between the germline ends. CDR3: CATSDSQPGNGYTF. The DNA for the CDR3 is TGTGCCACCAGTGATTCGCAACCGGGGAATGGCTACACCTTC.

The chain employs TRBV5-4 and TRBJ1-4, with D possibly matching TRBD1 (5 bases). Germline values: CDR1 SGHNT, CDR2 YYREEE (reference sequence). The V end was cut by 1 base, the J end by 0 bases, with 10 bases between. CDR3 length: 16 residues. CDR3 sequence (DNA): TGTGCCAGCAGCTTGCGACAGTTTTCAACTAATGAAAAACTGTTTTTT. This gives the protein CASSLRQFSTNEKLFF.